Below, 24 T cell receptor beta chains from the same sample are listed, as sequenced in a study of neoadjuvant anti-PD-1 for oral cavity cancer. Assay: immunoSEQ multiplex PCR; the TCRdb copy retains only in-frame clones and omits some. This sample carries about 72,000 clones, around 83% of them seen once, and the ten largest clones take roughly 3.4%. Sequenced material: PBMCs, taken before nivolumab (anti-PD-1) treatment. These receptors came from a person aged 35-79 years with oral cavity squamous cell carcinoma.

The rearrangement links TRBV7-2 to TRBJ1-3; D remains unclear. V lost 4 bases and J lost 0, with 10 bases in between. The germline gives CDR1 SGHTA, CDR2 FQGNSA. This CDR3 is 15 amino acids long. Written as DNA, the CDR3 is TGTGCCAGCAGCTCGCTCGGGGTCTCTGGAAACACCATATATTTT. It encodes CASSSLGVSGNTIYF.

The V and J genes are TRBV12-5 and TRBJ2-2; D unresolved. Germline assignment: CDR1 LGHNT and CDR2 FRNRAP. Trimming removed 6 bases at V and 3 bases at J, with 5 bases between. There are 12 residues in the CDR3. This CDR3 is CASGHHTGELFF. The CDR3 DNA reads TGTGCTAGTGGCCACCACACCGGGGAGCTGTTTTTT.

The V and J genes are TRBV11-2 and TRBJ1-4, with no clear D. Trimming took 6 bases from V and 5 from J, leaving 4 bases between them. The germline CDR1 and CDR2 sequences are SGHAT and FQNNGV. The CDR3 loop spans 11 amino acids. As DNA, the CDR3 is TGTGCCAGCAGAGGAAATGAAAAACTGTTTTTT. It encodes CASRGNEKLFF.

In its sample, this clone was seen once. This chain uses TRBV7-5 with TRBJ1-6. TRBV7-5 is assigned pseudogene status. CDR3 length: 12 amino acids. CDR3 bases: TGTGCCAGCAGCTTAGGGGATTCACCCCTCCACTTT. It translates to CASSLGDSPLHF.

This chain joins TRBV9 and TRBJ2-1; 8 bases agree with TRBD1. Germline assignment: CDR1 SGDLS and CDR2 YYNGEE. V lost 0 bases to trimming and J lost 5 bases; unmatched junction nucleotides: 7. This CDR3 contains 16 residues. The CDR3 nucleotides read TGTGCCAGCAGCGTAGATCGGGACAGGCCAAACAATGAGCAGTTCTTC. Its translation: CASSVDRDRPNNEQFF.

The chain has TRBV6-1 and TRBJ2-1; 8 bases line up with TRBD1. The germline gives CDR1 MNHNS, CDR2 SASEGT. J lost 10 bases, V lost 1 base, and 12 bases had no gene match. The CDR3 length is 16 residues. The CDR3 loop is CASSEGRGQGFNEQFF. The CDR3 bases are TGTGCCAGCAGTGAAGGGAGAGGACAGGGTTTTAACGAGCAGTTCTTC.

The chain joins TRBV11-2 to TRBJ2-5, with TRBD1 matching over 7 bases. The trim removed 5 bases at V and 2 bases at J, leaving 5 bases unmatched. The germline gives CDR1 SGHAT, CDR2 FQNNGV. The CDR3 length is 14 residues. CDR3: CASSIQGMQETQYF. CDR3 sequence (DNA): TGTGCCAGCAGCATACAGGGGATGCAAGAGACCCAGTACTTC.

The V call is TRBV2, the J call TRBJ2-5; weak D call: TRBD2 (7 bases). Trimming stripped 7 bases from V and 2 bases from J, with 14 bases between. This CDR3 has 14 residues. In germline, CDR1 is SNHLY, CDR2 FYNNEI. The CDR3 sequence is CASTLGGRQETQYF. CDR3 DNA: TGTGCCAGCACCCTGGGGGGGCGACAAGAGACCCAGTACTTC. The variable domain in full, completed from reference TRBV2 and TRBJ2-5, reads EPEVTQTPSHQVTQMGQEVILRCVPISNHLYFYWYRQILGQKVEFLVSFYNNEISEKSEIFDDQFSVERPDGSNFTLKIRSTKLEDSAMYFCASTLGGRQETQYFGPGTRLLVL.

The gene calls are TRBV28 and TRBJ1-1; D gene ambiguous. Germline CDR1 is MDHEN and CDR2 is SYDVKM. The CDR3 consists of 13 residues. Trimming removed 7 bases from V and 1 base from J, with 10 bases in between. In nucleotides, the CDR3 is TGTGCCAGCATTAACCCACAGAACACTGAAGCTTTCTTT. Protein sequence: CASINPQNTEAFF.

The J gene is TRBJ2-2, the V gene TRBV6-1, with D unclear. V lost 6 bases, J lost 8 bases, and 10 bases lay in between. The CDR3 loop spans 12 amino acids. Germline-derived CDR1 and CDR2 are MNHNS and SASEGT. In DNA, the CDR3 is TGTGCCAGCAGGGCTAATTATGGGGAGCTGTTTTTT. This translates into CASRANYGELFF.

The chain combines TRBV4-1 with TRBJ1-2; no definite D call. CDR1 and CDR2 from the germline V gene are MGHRA and YSYEKL. The V gene lost 1 base and the J gene lost 3 bases, with 9 bases spanning the gap. This CDR3 is 14 amino acids long. CDR3 sequence: CASSQVLQDYGYTF. DNA for the CDR3: TGCGCCAGCAGCCAAGTTTTACAAGACTATGGCTACACCTTC.

The V gene is TRBV6-5, the J gene TRBJ2-1; D gene ambiguous. Germline V gives CDR1 MNHEY, CDR2 SVGAGI. The CDR3 is made up of 13 amino acids. V was pared by 6 bases and J by 9 bases, with 15 bases between. The CDR3 loop reads CASSKNQAIEQFF. The CDR3 nucleotides read TGTGCCAGCAGCAAGAATCAGGCAATTGAGCAGTTCTTC.

This clone appeared once. The chain is built from TRBV5-1 and TRBJ2-3; D gene uncertain. The V end lost 0 bases, the J end lost 0 bases, and 2 bases lay between the germline ends. This CDR3 region has 13 residues. Per germline, CDR1 SGHRS and CDR2 YFSETQ. The chain's CDR3 is CASSLDSTDTQYF. The DNA of the CDR3 is TGCGCCAGCAGCTTGGATAGCACAGATACGCAGTATTTT. The full variable domain, rest sourced from reference TRBV5-1 and TRBJ2-3, is KAGVTQTPRYLIKTRGQQVTLSCSPISGHRSVSWYQQTPGQGLQFLFEYFSETQRNKGNFPGRFSGRQFSNSRSEMNVSTLELGDSALYLCASSLDSTDTQYFGPGTRLTVL.

V gene TRBV4-1 combines with J gene TRBJ2-7; D possibly uses TRBD1 or TRBD2 (6 bases each). CDR3 length: 14 amino acids. V lost 0 bases to trimming and J lost 7 bases, with 13 bases between them. CDR1 MGHRA and CDR2 YSYEKL come from the germline V gene. The CDR3 sequence: CASSQDQGGREQYF. The DNA for the CDR3 is TGCGCCAGCAGCCAAGATCAAGGGGGGAGAGAGCAGTACTTC.

The chain links TRBV15 to TRBJ2-7, with D uncertain. CDR3 size: 15 residues. Per the germline V gene, CDR1 is LNHNV and CDR2 is YYDKDF (reference sequence). V was pared by 3 bases and J by 2 bases, with 14 bases between. CDR3 in amino acids: CATSSIPRQTYEQYF. The CDR3 nucleotides are TGTGCCACCAGCAGTATTCCCAGGCAAACCTACGAGCAGTACTTC. Full variable domain (remainder filled in from reference TRBV15 and TRBJ2-7): DAMVIQNPRYQVTQFGKPVTLSCSQTLNHNVMYWYQQKSSQAPKLLFHYYDKDFNNEADTPDNFQSRRPNTSFCFLDIRSPGLGDTAMYLCATSSIPRQTYEQYFGPGTRLTVT.

This clone was detected only once. This chain uses TRBV4-2 with TRBJ2-1; 7 nucleotides line up with TRBD2. Germline V gene sequence: CDR1 LGHNA, CDR2 YNFKEQ. The CDR3 is 17 amino acids. V shed 0 bases and J 0 bases; nucleotides not matched to a gene: 5. CDR3 sequence reads: CASSQDPGGGSYNEQFF. CDR3 in DNA: TGTGCCAGCAGCCAAGATCCGGGCGGGGGCTCCTACAATGAGCAGTTCTTC.

This chain links TRBV28 with TRBJ1-2, with no clear D. The CDR3 sequence is 11 residues long. Germline V CDR1 and CDR2: MDHEN, SYDVKM. Trimming removed 4 bases at V and 7 bases at J, with 7 bases between. This chain's CDR3 is CASSYGGGYTF. In nucleotides, the CDR3 is TGTGCCAGCAGTTATGGAGGTGGCTACACCTTC.

This chain links TRBV6-1 with TRBJ2-1; maybe TRBD1 (5 bases). Germline V gives CDR1 MNHNS, CDR2 SASEGT. Trimming took 7 bases from V and 10 from J, leaving 17 bases between them. The CDR3 consists of 13 residues. In DNA, the CDR3 is TGTGCCAGCATCCAGCGACTGTCAGGGGAGCAGTTCTTC. It codes for CASIQRLSGEQFF.

The genes are TRBV5-1 and TRBJ1-2; 9 bases map to TRBD1. The CDR3 is made up of 12 amino acids. CDR1 and CDR2 from the germline V gene are SGHRS and YFSETQ. With V trimmed by 3 bases and J by 8 bases, 2 bases remained unmatched. The CDR3 DNA sequence: TGCGCCAGCAGCTGGGACAGGGTCGGCTACACCTTC. Amino acid sequence: CASSWDRVGYTF.

V usage is TRBV6-7 and J usage is TRBJ2-2, with 12 bases identical to TRBD2. TRBV6-7 is placed among ORFs of uncertain function. V shed 0 bases and J 0 bases; nucleotides not matched to a gene: 5. The CDR3 is 19 residues long. The CDR3 nucleotides are TGTGCCAGCAGTTACTCTGCACTAGCGGGGGGAACGAACACCGGGGAGCTGTTTTTT. The encoded protein is CASSYSALAGGTNTGELFF.

This chain links TRBV11-2 with TRBJ2-4, with 8 nucleotides matching TRBD1. The CDR3 has 15 amino acids. Trimming cost V 0 bases and J 8 bases; bases outside gene matches: 6. Germline V lookup: CDR1 SGHAT, CDR2 FQNNGV. The CDR3 DNA reads TGTGCCAGCAGCTTAGACCCTGTCAGGGGGCACATTCAGTACTTC. Encoded protein: CASSLDPVRGHIQYF.

In DNA, the CDR3 is TGTGCCTGGAGTCGTGGGGCAATTGAAGCTTTCTTT. Translated, it gives CAWSRGAIEAFF. The chain employs TRBV30 and TRBJ1-1, with D tentatively TRBD1 (5 bases). Trimming cost V 2 bases and J 7 bases, with 11 bases left between them. The CDR3 extends over 12 amino acids. From germline, CDR1 is GTSNPN and CDR2 SVGIG (reference sequence).

The chain joins TRBV7-3 to TRBJ2-7; 9 positions match TRBD1. J lost 2 bases, V lost 4 bases, and 3 bases had no gene match. Germline V gives CDR1 SGHTA, CDR2 FQGTGA. The CDR3 is 14 amino acids. The CDR3 sequence: CASSSTGGPYEQYF. CDR3 nucleotide sequence: TGTGCCAGCAGCTCGACAGGGGGTCCCTACGAGCAGTACTTC.

This clone was found a few times. The CDR3 sequence: CASSRWDIERYEQYF. In nucleotides, the CDR3 is TGTGCCAGCAGTCGCTGGGACATCGAAAGGTACGAGCAGTACTTC. The rearrangement joins TRBV13 to TRBJ2-7; a weak D match, TRBD1 (6 bases). The germline V gene encodes CDR1 PRHDT and CDR2 FYEKMQ (reference sequence). Trimming removed 6 bases at V and 4 bases at J, with 19 bases between. The CDR3 covers 15 residues.